Sequencing of this T cell receptor beta chain was carried out in a study of cytomegalovirus exposure and HLA in healthy donors. The primer mix had 60 Vbeta and 13 Jbeta primers. Clones were sequenced by immunoSEQ multiplex PCR, and TCRdb holds only the in-frame ones, with some missing. The table has over 90,000 clones, more than 75% seen once. The germline CDR1 and CDR2 sequences are SGHDN and FVKESK. The ends were cut back, 0 bases at V and 1 base at J, with 3 bases in the middle. The CDR3 has 13 amino acids. This sequence originates from a woman between 18 and 29 years old in good health and CMV-seropositive. Sequencing was done on a sample of PBMCs. The J gene is TRBJ1-1, the V gene TRBV14; unclear D gene. The CDR3, as DNA: TGTGCCAGCAGCCAAGACAGGAACACTGAAGCTTTCTTT. Amino acid sequence: CASSQDRNTEAFF. Supplemented by reference TRBV14 and TRBJ1-1, the full variable domain reads EAGVTQFPSHSVIEKGQTVTLRCDPISGHDNLYWYRRVMGKEIKFLLHFVKESKQDESGMPNNRFLAERTGGTYSTLKVQPAELEDSGVYFCASSQDRNTEAFFGQGTRLTVV.